This T cell receptor (beta chain) derives from a study of blood T cell repertoires in COVID-19. For the study at large: Material from acute and convalescent COVID-19 was sourced from the United States, Italy and Spain.

The CDR3 is 13 residues long. Deletions cut 2 bases from V and 5 bases from J, with 9 bases between. Generated by immunoSEQ multiplex PCR, the TCRdb table keeps only in-frame clones and is missing some. The profile shows just over 650,000 clones, about 90% of them singletons. The chain uses TRBV12-3 or TRBV12-4 and TRBJ1-2; D unresolved. The receptor was derived from a young woman with acute or convalescent COVID-19. The sample consisted of peripheral blood. The CDR3 is CASSLITQYGYTF. DNA for the CDR3: TGTGCCAGCAGTTTAATCACACAATATGGCTACACCTTC.